Each of the 21 T cell receptor beta chains below was sequenced from the same sample in a study of T-cell memory formation after mild COVID-19. MiXCR was run by TCRdb on the 5' RACE reads, yielding one entry per CDR3 protein. This sample has about 250,000 distinct CDR3 sequences, with about 16% found just once. Sequenced material: PBMCs or a T cell subset sorted from them (not recorded which). Source of these receptors: an adult woman who had mild COVID-19 (a few samples of this study predate the infection). Cell type and time point are not known.

This clonotype was found a few times. The V and J genes are TRBV19 and TRBJ2-7, with D perhaps TRBD2 (6 bases). CDR1 and CDR2 from the germline V gene are LNHDA and SQIVND (reference sequence). V gave up 0 bases and J gave up 1 base, with 10 bases separating them. This CDR3 comprises 15 residues. The chain's CDR3 is CASSIDRGKSYEQYF. For the CDR3, the DNA is TGTGCCAGTAGTATAGATCGCGGGAAGTCCTACGAGCAGTACTTC.

This clonotype has just a few counts. V gene TRBV5-1 combines with J gene TRBJ2-1; TRBD2 agrees at 10 bases. This CDR3 has 17 amino acids. V shed 0 bases and J 5 bases; nucleotides not matched to a gene: 8. Germline CDR1 and CDR2: SGHRS and YFSETQ. The CDR3 region is CASSLGEASGSDNEQFF. The CDR3 nucleotides read TGCGCCAGCAGCTTGGGAGAAGCTAGCGGGAGTGACAATGAGCAGTTCTTC.

The chain employs TRBV20-1 and TRBJ1-2; D remains unclear. The CDR3 contains 10 residues. The germline V gene has CDR1 DFQATT and CDR2 SNEGSKA (reference sequence). V lost 4 bases and J lost 3, with 3 bases in between. The CDR3 here is CSATDYGYTF. The CDR3 bases are TGCAGTGCTACGGACTATGGCTACACCTTC.

V and J are TRBV7-8 and TRBJ1-5, with no clear D. This CDR3 has 14 amino acids. The V and J ends lost 5 bases and 3 bases respectively, with 11 bases between them. Germline CDR1 SGHVS, CDR2 FQNEAQ. The CDR3 DNA sequence: TGTGCCAGCAGCGACTTGAGAATCAATCAGCCCCAGCATTTT. Translation: CASSDLRINQPQHF.

As for this clonotype: Without the conserved terminal phenylalanine or tryptophan, this CDR3 likely stems from a read error. Because the CDR3's place on the DNA is in doubt, the DNA is left out and the CDR3 is given as listed by TCRdb. The rearrangement uses TRBV20-1 and TRBJ1-1; the table gives TRBD1 as D, unverified against the DNA. The germline V gene has CDR1 DFQATT and CDR2 SNEGSKA (reference sequence). Including both end residues, the CDR3 is 13 amino acids long. CDR3 region: CSAREPGQGNHGT.

This rearrangement joins TRBV4-1 to TRBJ2-7, with 7 bases that match TRBD1. The CDR3 has 15 amino acids. The V gene end was trimmed by 3 bases and the J gene end by 3 bases; junction bases not matched to a gene: 8. Germline values: CDR1 MGHRA, CDR2 YSYEKL. Written as DNA, the CDR3 is TGCGCCAGCAGCCATCTCCGGGACAGCTTCTACGAGCAGTACTTC. This encodes CASSHLRDSFYEQYF.

This clonotype has only a few counts. J is TRBJ2-1 and V is TRBV9; perhaps TRBD1 as D (5 bases). This CDR3 spans 17 amino acids. Germline CDR1 reads SGDLS; CDR2 reads YYNGEE. V gave up 0 bases and J gave up 0 bases, with 13 bases separating them. CDR3 coding DNA: TGTGCCAGCAGCGTAGGGGGCAGACTTCGCTCCTACAATGAGCAGTTCTTC. Its protein is CASSVGGRLRSYNEQFF.

The chain couples TRBV15 to TRBJ1-5; D gene unclear. CDR1 is LNHNV, CDR2 YYDKDF, per germline (reference sequence). V lost 0 bases to trimming and J lost 1 base, with 7 bases between them. This CDR3 contains 15 residues. For the CDR3, the DNA is TGTGCCACCAGCAGAGATGGGGTAAGCAATCAGCCCCAGCATTTT. It specifies CATSRDGVSNQPQHF.

This clonotype was picked up a small number of times. The V and J genes are TRBV2 and TRBJ1-6; D is undetermined. Trimming pared 3 bases from V and 9 bases from J, leaving 9 bases between. Germline V lookup: CDR1 SNHLY, CDR2 FYNNEI. CDR3 length equals 13 residues. The CDR3 reads CASSEDFVSPLHF. For the CDR3, the DNA is TGTGCCAGCAGTGAGGACTTTGTTTCACCCCTCCACTTT.

V and J are TRBV24-1 and TRBJ2-7; 9 bases fit TRBD1. Per the germline V gene, CDR1 is KGHDR and CDR2 is SFDVKD. The ends lost 3 bases at V and 2 bases at J; junction bases unmatched: 4. The CDR3 runs 15 residues. The CDR3 DNA sequence: TGTGCCACCAGTGATCCGGGGACAGGGACCTACGAGCAGTACTTC. It encodes CATSDPGTGTYEQYF.

This clonotype was picked up a small number of times. This rearrangement joins TRBV12-3 or TRBV12-4 to TRBJ2-5, with 8 bases aligning to TRBD2. The CDR3 has 15 amino acids. With 5 bases clipped from V and 2 bases from J, the junction kept 7 bases outside the gene matches. DNA for the CDR3: TGTGCCAGCAGTGCGATAGCGGGGACACAAGAGACCCAGTACTTC. It specifies CASSAIAGTQETQYF.

A few counts support this clonotype. This chain connects TRBV9 to TRBJ1-3; 8 nucleotides align to TRBD1. CDR1 is SGDLS, CDR2 YYNGEE, per germline. V was pared by 0 bases and J by 2 bases, with 19 bases of the junction left unmatched. The CDR3 is made up of 21 amino acids. CDR3 nucleotide sequence: TGTGCCAGCAGCGTAGGCACCTTGGGGAGGACAGGGTCTCTCCCTGGAAACACCATATATTTT. Amino acid sequence: CASSVGTLGRTGSLPGNTIYF.

The genes are TRBV10-3 and TRBJ2-6; TRBD1 matches 8 bases. V was clipped by 3 bases and J by 1 base; unmatched bases: 14. CDR1 is ENHRY and CDR2 is SYGVKD in the germline V gene. This CDR3 is 20 amino acids long. DNA of the CDR3: TGTGCCATCAGTGACCCATACAGGGGGGTGAGTTCATCTGGGGCCAACGTCCTGACTTTC. Translation: CAISDPYRGVSSSGANVLTF.

This clonotype was observed many times. The rearrangement uses TRBV24-1 and TRBJ2-7; TRBD2 matches 12 bases. The germline V gene has CDR1 KGHDR and CDR2 SFDVKD. Trimming took 7 bases from V and 7 from J; bases not matched to a gene: 1. This CDR3 comprises 12 residues. DNA of the CDR3: TGTGCCACCAGAGGACTAGCGGGAGAGCAGTACTTC. As protein: CATRGLAGEQYF.

The chain couples TRBV19 to TRBJ2-1; 11 bases are shared with TRBD2. From germline, CDR1 is LNHDA and CDR2 SQIVND (reference sequence). J was trimmed by 8 bases and V by 6 bases; bases with no gene match: 6. CDR3 length: 14 amino acids. This CDR3 reads CASSPRLAGYEQFF. For the CDR3, the DNA is TGTGCCAGTAGCCCGCGACTAGCGGGATATGAGCAGTTCTTC. Variable domain in full (rest from reference TRBV19 and TRBJ2-1): DGGITQSPKYLFRKEGQNVTLSCEQNLNHDAMYWYRQDPGQGLRLIYYSQIVNDFQKGDIAEGYSVSREKKESFPLTVTSAQKNPTAFYLCASSPRLAGYEQFFGPGTRLTVL.

This rearrangement joins TRBV20-1 to TRBJ2-7; 7 bases align to TRBD1. CDR3 size: 15 residues. V shed 3 bases, J shed 2 bases, and the junction held 10 bases outside the gene matches. Germline lookup yields CDR1 DFQATT and CDR2 SNEGSKA (reference sequence). The CDR3 nucleotides read TGCAGTGCTAGTGTCGCCGGGACAGTCCCCTACGAGCAGTACTTC. Amino acids: CSASVAGTVPYEQYF.

The chain links TRBV20-1 to TRBJ2-7; 8 nucleotides line up with TRBD1. Germline loops: CDR1 DFQATT, CDR2 SNEGSKA (reference sequence). J was trimmed by 0 bases and V by 2 bases; bases with no gene match: 12. CDR3 length: 17 residues. The chain's CDR3 is CSARIPGDRRSSYEQYF. CDR3 nucleotides: TGCAGTGCTAGAATACCTGGGGACAGGAGGAGCTCCTACGAGCAGTACTTC.

The rearrangement links TRBV7-2 to TRBJ1-1; maybe TRBD1 (5 bases). This CDR3 is built from 15 residues. Trimming took off 0 bases at V and 1 base at J, with 9 bases between the two ends. Germline V CDR1 and CDR2: SGHTA, FQGNSA. In DNA, the CDR3 is TGTGCCAGCAGCTTAGCGGGGACGGCGAACACTGAAGCTTTCTTT. Translation gives CASSLAGTANTEAFF. Full variable domain (remainder filled in from reference TRBV7-2 and TRBJ1-1): GAGVSQSPSNKVTEKGKDVELRCDPISGHTALYWYRQSLGQGLEFLIYFQGNSAPDKSGLPSDRFSAERTGGSVSTLTIQRTQQEDSAVYLCASSLAGTANTEAFFGQGTRLTVV.

This clonotype was observed a few times. J is TRBJ2-2 and V is TRBV11-3; TRBD1 might be the D (6 bases). The V gene's germline CDR1 is SGHNT and CDR2 YENEEA. V lost 4 bases and J 2 bases, leaving 11 bases between the germline ends. CDR3 size: 15 residues. The CDR3 sequence is CASSSTGLNTGELFF. In nucleotides, the CDR3 is TGTGCCAGCAGCTCCACAGGGTTAAACACCGGGGAGCTGTTTTTT. Using reference TRBV11-3 and TRBJ2-2 for the parts outside the CDR3, the full variable domain is EAGVVQSPRYKIIEKKQPVAFWCNPISGHNTLYWYLQNLGQGPELLIRYENEEAVDDSQLPKDRFSAERLKGVDSTLKIQPAELGDSAVYLCASSSTGLNTGELFFGEGSRLTVL.

This clonotype was seen a handful of times. J is TRBJ2-1 and V is TRBV7-8, with D tentatively TRBD1 (6 bases). This CDR3 has 14 residues. Germline V lookup: CDR1 SGHVS, CDR2 FQNEAQ. V shed 2 bases and J shed 6 bases, with 11 bases lying between them. The CDR3 loop is CASSLSGEINEQFF. The CDR3 nucleotides are TGTGCCAGCAGCTTATCAGGGGAAATCAATGAGCAGTTCTTC.

This clonotype showed up many times. The chain recombines TRBV5-1 with TRBJ1-6, with 7 bases lining up with TRBD1. The length of the CDR3 is 16 residues. Germline V gives CDR1 SGHRS, CDR2 YFSETQ. V shed 0 bases, J shed 11 bases, and the junction held 11 bases outside the gene matches. CDR3 sequence reads: CASSLDYGTAQTPLHF. DNA for the CDR3: TGCGCCAGCAGCTTGGATTATGGGACAGCACAAACACCCCTCCACTTT.